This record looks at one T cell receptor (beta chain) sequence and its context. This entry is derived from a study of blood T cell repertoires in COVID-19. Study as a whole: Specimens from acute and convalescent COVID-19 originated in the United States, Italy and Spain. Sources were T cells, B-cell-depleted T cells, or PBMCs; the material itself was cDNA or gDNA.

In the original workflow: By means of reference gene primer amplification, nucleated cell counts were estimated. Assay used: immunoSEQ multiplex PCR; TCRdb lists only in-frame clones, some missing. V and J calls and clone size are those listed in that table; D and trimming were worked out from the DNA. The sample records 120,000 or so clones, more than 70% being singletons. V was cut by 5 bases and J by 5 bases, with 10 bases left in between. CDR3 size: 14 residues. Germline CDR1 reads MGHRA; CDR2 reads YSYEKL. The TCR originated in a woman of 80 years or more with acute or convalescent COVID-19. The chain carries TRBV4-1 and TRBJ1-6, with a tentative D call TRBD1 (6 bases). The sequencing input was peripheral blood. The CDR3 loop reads CASSSRQDNSPLHF. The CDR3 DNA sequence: TGCGCCAGCAGCTCCCGACAGGATAATTCACCCCTCCACTTT.